This TCR beta chain was captured by sequencing in a study of blood T cell repertoires in COVID-19. Study overall: T cells, B-cell-depleted T cells, or PBMCs supplied cDNA or gDNA.

As processed by the authors: Amplification from reference gene primers served as the basis for estimated nucleated cell counts. Assay: immunoSEQ multiplex PCR; the TCRdb copy retains only in-frame clones and omits some. V and J calls and clone size are as listed in that table; D and trimming were resolved from the DNA. The sample gives 150,000 to 200,000 clones, more than 75% of which show up once; less than 3.5% is in the top ten. Germline V CDR1 and CDR2: SEHNR, FQNEAQ (reference sequence). This CDR3 is built from 15 residues. The V end was cut by 5 bases, the J end by 1 base, with 14 bases between. This clone turned up a few times.

The clonotype comes from a man aged 65-85 years with acute or convalescent COVID-19. The sequencing sample was made of peripheral blood. The chain employs TRBV7-9 and TRBJ1-1; D uncertain. The CDR3 here is CASSMLRLENTEAFF. CDR3 bases: TGTGCCAGCAGCATGCTGCGCCTAGAGAACACTGAAGCTTTCTTT.